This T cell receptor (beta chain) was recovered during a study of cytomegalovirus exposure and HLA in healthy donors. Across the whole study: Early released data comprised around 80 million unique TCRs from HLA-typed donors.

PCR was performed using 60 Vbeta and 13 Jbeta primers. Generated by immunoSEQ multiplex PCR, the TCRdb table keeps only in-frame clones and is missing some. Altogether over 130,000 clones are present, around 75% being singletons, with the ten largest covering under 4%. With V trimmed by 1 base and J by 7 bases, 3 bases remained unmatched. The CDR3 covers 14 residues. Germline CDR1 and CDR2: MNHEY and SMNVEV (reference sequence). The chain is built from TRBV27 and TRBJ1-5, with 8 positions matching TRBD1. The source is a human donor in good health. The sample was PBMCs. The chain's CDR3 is CASSLLQGGQPQHF. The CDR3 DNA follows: TGTGCCAGCAGTTTATTACAGGGGGGGCAGCCCCAGCATTTT.